The rows below give T cell receptor beta chains drawn from one sample of a study of T cells in Graves' hyperthyroidism and ophthalmopathy. MiXCR was run by TCRdb on the multiplex PCR reads, yielding one entry per CDR3 protein. The table shows more than 450,000 distinct CDR3 sequences, with roughly 15% occurring only once. The sample taken for sequencing was blood. These receptors were obtained from a woman between 40 and 55 years old with Graves' hyperthyroidism. Each CDR3 is given with its conserved first and last residue. Fields, in order: V gene, CDR3 length, D gene, clone size, J gene, CDR3 protein, CDR3 DNA. A D gene is named only where the DNA matches it firmly. Clone sizes are given selectively: once, few, many, or a class where the clone is expanded.

TRBV18	15	TRBD1	many	TRBJ2-7	CASSPDDRAGYEQYF	TGTGCCAGCTCACCCGACGACAGGGCAGGCTACGAGCAGTACTTC
TRBV20-1	13	TRBD1	few	TRBJ1-2	CSARDRENYGYTF	TGCAGTGCTAGGGACAGGGAAAACTATGGCTACACCTTC
TRBV7-9	14	TRBD1	.	TRBJ2-4	CASSAPGQKNIQYF	TGTGCCAGCAGCGCTCCGGGACAGAAAAACATTCAGTACTTC
TRBV20-1	16	TRBD2	.	TRBJ2-2	CSARPSTSGRAGELLF	TGCAGTGCTAGACCCTCTACTAGCGGGAGGGCCGGGGAGCTGCTTTTT
TRBV11-2	16	TRBD2	many	TRBJ2-3	CASSLEASGTTDTQYF	TGTGCCAGCAGCTTAGAAGCTAGCGGGACCACAGATACGCAGTATTTT
TRBV12-3/TRBV12-4	14	.	few	TRBJ2-2	CASSLVSGAGELFF	TGTGCCAGCAGTTTAGTTTCGGGGGCCGGGGAGCTGTTTTTT
TRBV12-3/TRBV12-4	14	.	many	TRBJ2-7	CASGLRDGSYEQYF	TGTGCCAGCGGACTCCGGGACGGATCCTACGAGCAGTACTTC
TRBV5-6	17	TRBD1	many	TRBJ2-7	CASRQAIWTGADYEQYF	TGTGCCAGCAGGCAGGCTATCTGGACAGGGGCTGACTACGAGCAGTACTTC
TRBV5-1	13	.	.	TRBJ1-1	CASSPLVADEAFF	TGCGCCAGCAGCCCCCTAGTAGCCGACGAAGCTTTCTTT
TRBV18	13	TRBD1	many	TRBJ1-1	CASSLDRVSEAFF	TGTGCCAGCTCACTGGACAGGGTATCTGAAGCTTTCTTT
TRBV27	14	.	many	TRBJ2-6	CASSLVGGANVLTF	TGTGCCAGCAGTTTAGTCGGCGGGGCCAACGTCCTGACTTTC
TRBV5-4	14	.	.	TRBJ1-1	CASTSGGLNTEAFF	TGTGCCAGCACCTCAGGCGGGTTGAACACTGAAGCTTTCTTT
TRBV27	14	TRBD1	many	TRBJ2-7	CASRPGTGPYEQYF	TGTGCCAGCAGACCCGGGACAGGACCCTACGAGCAGTACTTC
TRBV18	14	.	.	TRBJ1-2	CASSPPGASYGYTF	TGTGCCAGCTCACCACCGGGGGCGAGCTATGGCTACACCTTC
TRBV20-1	16	.	many	TRBJ2-1	CSARNLREWEGDEQFF	TGCAGTGCTAGAAACTTACGGGAATGGGAAGGAGATGAGCAGTTCTTC
TRBV5-1	16	TRBD2	many	TRBJ2-7	CASSTGTSGSLREQYF	TGCGCCAGCAGCACCGGGACTAGCGGGAGCCTGAGAGAGCAGTACTTC
TRBV7-8	16	.	.	TRBJ2-6	CASSLGVSSGANVLTF	TGTGCCAGCAGCTTAGGGGTGAGCTCTGGGGCCAACGTCCTGACTTTC
TRBV2	14	TRBD1	many	TRBJ1-1	CASRRDRMNTEAFF	TGTGCCAGCAGGAGGGACAGAATGAACACTGAAGCTTTCTTT
TRBV19	15	TRBD2	.	TRBJ2-1	CASTKTAGGSHEQFF	TGTGCCAGTACCAAGACGGCGGGAGGTTCTCATGAGCAGTTCTTC
TRBV28	14	TRBD1	.	TRBJ2-5	CASRFTGVGEAQYF	TGTGCCAGCAGATTTACAGGGGTAGGAGAGGCCCAGTACTTC
TRBV7-6	14	TRBD2	many	TRBJ2-1	CASSSSGRNNEQFF	TGTGCCAGCAGCTCTAGCGGGAGGAACAATGAGCAGTTCTTC
TRBV4-2	16	.	few	TRBJ1-2	CASSQARGGSSGGYTF	TGTGCCAGCAGCCAAGCGAGGGGAGGGTCTAGTGGTGGCTACACCTTC